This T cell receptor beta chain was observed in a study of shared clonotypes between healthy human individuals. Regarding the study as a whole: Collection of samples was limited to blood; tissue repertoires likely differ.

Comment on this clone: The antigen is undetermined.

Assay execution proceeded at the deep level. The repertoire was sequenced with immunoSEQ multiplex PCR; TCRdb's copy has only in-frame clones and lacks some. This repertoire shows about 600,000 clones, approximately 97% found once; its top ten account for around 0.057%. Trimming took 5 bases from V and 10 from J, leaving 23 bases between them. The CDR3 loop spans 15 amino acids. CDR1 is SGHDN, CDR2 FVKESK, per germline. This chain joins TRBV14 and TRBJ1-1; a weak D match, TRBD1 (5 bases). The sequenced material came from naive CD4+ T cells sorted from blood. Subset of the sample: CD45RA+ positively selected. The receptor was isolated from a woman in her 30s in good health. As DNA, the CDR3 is TGTGCCAGCAGCTCAGGGCCCTTGCCCCAAGGAGGAGCTTTCTTT. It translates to CASSSGPLPQGGAFF.